One and the same sample provided the 9 T cell receptor beta chains below, sequenced in a study of Graves' ophthalmopathy and Graves' hyperthyroidism. RNA transcripts were the source from which TCR beta CDR3 regions were amplified. HTBI primers primed a first-round RT-PCR, and a second-round multiplex PCR followed. TCRdb analysed the multiplex PCR reads with MiXCR anew, one entry per CDR3 protein. The sample holds about 740,000 distinct CDR3 sequences, 40% seen once. The sequenced sample was peripheral blood. These receptors were taken from an adult man with Graves' ophthalmopathy.

V usage is TRBV6-6 and J usage is TRBJ2-5; the D gene is possibly TRBD2 (5 bases). Trimming took off 1 base at V and 1 base at J, with 7 bases between the two ends. The CDR3 length is 14 residues. The germline gives CDR1 MNHNY, CDR2 SVGAGI (reference sequence). For the CDR3, the DNA is TGTGCCAGCAGTTACTTGGGAGCCCAAGAGACCCAGTACTTC. It translates to CASSYLGAQETQYF.

The rearrangement uses TRBV20-1 and TRBJ1-3; D not certain. The V end lost 6 bases, the J end lost 2 bases, and 11 bases lay between the germline ends. The CDR3 runs 13 residues. Germline-derived CDR1 and CDR2 are DFQATT and SNEGSKA (reference sequence). The CDR3 DNA reads as TGCAGTGCCGCATTAGCGGCTGGAAACACCATATATTTT. The encoded protein is CSAALAAGNTIYF.

V is TRBV11-2 and J is TRBJ1-2, with D perhaps TRBD1 (6 bases). Trimming took 1 base from V and 14 from J, leaving 11 bases between them. The germline gives CDR1 SGHAT, CDR2 FQNNGV. This CDR3 has 11 amino acids. CDR3 DNA: TGTGCCAGCAGCTTAGGGCAGGGGCAAACCTTC. Protein: CASSLGQGQTF.

A few counts support this clonotype. This sequence joins TRBV7-8 and TRBJ2-5; D possibly corresponds to TRBD2 (7 bases). From germline, CDR1 is SGHVS and CDR2 FQNEAQ. The V end was cut by 6 bases, the J end by 3 bases, with 23 bases between. There are 17 residues in the CDR3. CDR3 loop: CASSPVRGGVVKETQYF. The CDR3 nucleotides read TGTGCCAGCAGTCCTGTGAGGGGGGGGGTGGTGAAAGAGACCCAGTACTTC. Variable domain in full (rest from reference TRBV7-8 and TRBJ2-5): GAGVSQSPRYKVAKRGQDVALRCDPISGHVSLFWYQQALGQGPEFLTYFQNEAQLDKSGLPSDRFFAERPEGSVSTLKIQRTQQEDSAVYLCASSPVRGGVVKETQYFGPGTRLLVL.

The chain has TRBV15 and TRBJ1-2; 7 nucleotides agree with TRBD1. Unmatched junction bases numbered 9, after V lost 3 bases and J lost 5 bases. Germline lookup yields CDR1 LNHNV and CDR2 YYDKDF (reference sequence). The CDR3 spans 15 residues. The chain's CDR3 is CATSSRQGDLYGYTF. CDR3 bases: TGTGCCACCAGCAGTAGACAGGGAGACCTATATGGCTACACCTTC.

The V gene is TRBV5-5, the J gene TRBJ1-1; unclear D gene. Between the trimmed V and J ends, which lost 2 bases and 4 bases, there was a span of 15 bases. CDR1 is SGHKS and CDR2 is YYEKEE in the germline V gene (reference sequence). The CDR3 is 15 amino acids. CDR3 loop: CASSFGDRSSTEAFF. In DNA, the CDR3 is TGTGCCAGCAGCTTCGGGGATAGGTCTTCCACTGAAGCTTTCTTT.

This clonotype was seen only a few times. V usage is TRBV2 and J usage is TRBJ2-7; the D is unclear. Trimming took 6 bases from V and 3 from J, leaving 9 bases between them. The CDR3 consists of 12 residues. Looked up from germline, CDR1 is SNHLY and CDR2 is FYNNEI. The CDR3 loop is CASRVSSYEQYF. In DNA, the CDR3 is TGTGCCAGCAGGGTTAGCAGCTACGAGCAGTACTTC. Full variable domain (remainder filled in from reference TRBV2 and TRBJ2-7): EPEVTQTPSHQVTQMGQEVILRCVPISNHLYFYWYRQILGQKVEFLVSFYNNEISEKSEIFDDQFSVERPDGSNFTLKIRSTKLEDSAMYFCASRVSSYEQYFGPGTRLTVT.

This clonotype has at least ten counts. The rearrangement joins TRBV29-1 to TRBJ1-2; D perhaps matches TRBD1 (5 bases). Germline CDR1 reads SQVTM; CDR2 reads ANQGSEA. With 3 bases removed from V and 1 base from J, the gap between germline ends came to 15 bases. The CDR3 runs to 15 residues. CDR3: CSVETAQWSNYGYTF. In DNA, the CDR3 is TGCAGCGTTGAGACAGCCCAGTGGAGTAACTATGGCTACACCTTC.

The sample holds one count of this clonotype. The chain carries TRBV7-9 and TRBJ2-5; perhaps TRBD2 as D (5 bases). CDR1 and CDR2 from the germline V gene are SEHNR and FQNEAQ (reference sequence). The CDR3 covers 15 residues. V gave up 2 bases and J gave up 9 bases, with 19 bases separating them. CDR3 sequence reads: CASSLYPGIGQPQYF. The CDR3 nucleotides are TGTGCCAGCAGCTTATATCCGGGAATAGGGCAGCCCCAGTACTTC.